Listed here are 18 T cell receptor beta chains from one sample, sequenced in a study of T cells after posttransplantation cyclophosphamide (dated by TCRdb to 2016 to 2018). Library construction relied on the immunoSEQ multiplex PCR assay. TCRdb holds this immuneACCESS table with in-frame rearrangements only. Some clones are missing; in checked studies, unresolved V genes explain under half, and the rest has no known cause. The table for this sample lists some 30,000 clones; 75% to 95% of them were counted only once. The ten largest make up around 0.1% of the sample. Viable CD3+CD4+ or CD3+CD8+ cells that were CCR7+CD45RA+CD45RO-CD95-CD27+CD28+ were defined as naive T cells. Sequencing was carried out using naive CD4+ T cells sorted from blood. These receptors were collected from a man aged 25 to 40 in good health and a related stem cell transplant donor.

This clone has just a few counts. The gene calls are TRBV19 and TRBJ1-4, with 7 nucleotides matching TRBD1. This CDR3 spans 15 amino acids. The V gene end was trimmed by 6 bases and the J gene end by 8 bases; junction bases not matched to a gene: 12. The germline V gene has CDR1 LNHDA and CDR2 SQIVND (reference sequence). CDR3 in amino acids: CASRLGGGDSEKLFF. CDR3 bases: TGTGCCAGTAGACTGGGCGGTGGGGACAGCGAAAAACTGTTTTTT.

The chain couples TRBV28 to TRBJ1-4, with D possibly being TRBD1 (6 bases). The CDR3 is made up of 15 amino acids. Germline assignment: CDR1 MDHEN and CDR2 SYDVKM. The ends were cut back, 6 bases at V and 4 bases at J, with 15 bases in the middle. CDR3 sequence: CASSLRTVGNEKLFF. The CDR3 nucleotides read TGTGCCAGCAGCCTAAGGACAGTCGGTAATGAAAAACTGTTTTTT.

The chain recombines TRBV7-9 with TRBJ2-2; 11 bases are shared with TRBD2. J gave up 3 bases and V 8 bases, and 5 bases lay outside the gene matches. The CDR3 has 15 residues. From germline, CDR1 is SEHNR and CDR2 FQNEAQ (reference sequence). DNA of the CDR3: TGTGCCAGCGGGTTGACTAGCGGGGACACCGGGGAGCTGTTTTTT. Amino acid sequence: CASGLTSGDTGELFF.

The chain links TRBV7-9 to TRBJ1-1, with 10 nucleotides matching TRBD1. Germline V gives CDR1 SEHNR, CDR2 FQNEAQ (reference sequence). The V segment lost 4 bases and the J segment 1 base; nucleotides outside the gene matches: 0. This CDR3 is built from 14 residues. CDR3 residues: CASSWTGGNTEAFF. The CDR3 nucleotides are TGTGCCAGCAGCTGGACAGGGGGGAACACTGAAGCTTTCTTT.

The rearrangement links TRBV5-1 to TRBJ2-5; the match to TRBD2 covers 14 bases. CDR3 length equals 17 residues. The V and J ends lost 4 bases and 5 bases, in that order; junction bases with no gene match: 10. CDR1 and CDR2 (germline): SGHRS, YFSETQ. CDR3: CASSTGTSGGLRETQYF. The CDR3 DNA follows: TGCGCCAGCAGCACCGGGACTAGCGGGGGTCTCCGGGAGACCCAGTACTTC.

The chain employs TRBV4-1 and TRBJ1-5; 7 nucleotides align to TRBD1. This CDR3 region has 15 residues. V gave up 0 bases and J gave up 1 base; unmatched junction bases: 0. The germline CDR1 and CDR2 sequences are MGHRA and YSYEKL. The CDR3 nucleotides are TGCGCCAGCAGCCAAGACAGGGGGAGCAATCAGCCCCAGCATTTT. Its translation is CASSQDRGSNQPQHF.

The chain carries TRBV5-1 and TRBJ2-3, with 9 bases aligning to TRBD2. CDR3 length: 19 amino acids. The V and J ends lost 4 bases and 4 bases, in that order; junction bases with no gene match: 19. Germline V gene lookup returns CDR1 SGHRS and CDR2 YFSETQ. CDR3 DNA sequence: TGCGCCAGCAGCCGGTTGCTAGAACCTAGCGGGGTAATCCCAGATACGCAGTATTTT. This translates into CASSRLLEPSGVIPDTQYF.

CDR3 residues: CASSSAGGLGSYEQYF. In DNA form, the CDR3 reads TGTGCCAGCAGCTCGGCAGGGGGTCTCGGGTCCTACGAGCAGTACTTC. The J gene is TRBJ2-7, the V gene TRBV7-9; the match to TRBD1 covers 7 bases. V dropped 4 bases and J dropped 1; count of bases not matched to a gene: 10. This CDR3 is built from 16 residues. CDR1 is SEHNR, CDR2 FQNEAQ, per germline (reference sequence).

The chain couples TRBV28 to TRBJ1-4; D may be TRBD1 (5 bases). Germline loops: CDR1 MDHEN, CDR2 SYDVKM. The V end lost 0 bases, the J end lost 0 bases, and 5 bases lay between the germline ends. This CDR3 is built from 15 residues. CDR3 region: CASSLWGPTNEKLFF. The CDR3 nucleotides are TGTGCCAGCAGTTTATGGGGGCCAACTAATGAAAAACTGTTTTTT.

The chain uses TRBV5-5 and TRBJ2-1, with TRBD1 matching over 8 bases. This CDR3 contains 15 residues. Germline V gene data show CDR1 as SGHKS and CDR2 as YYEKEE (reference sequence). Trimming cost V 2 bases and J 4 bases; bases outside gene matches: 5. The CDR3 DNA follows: TGTGCCAGCAGCTTAGGGACAGGACTATACAATGAGCAGTTCTTC. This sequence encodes CASSLGTGLYNEQFF.

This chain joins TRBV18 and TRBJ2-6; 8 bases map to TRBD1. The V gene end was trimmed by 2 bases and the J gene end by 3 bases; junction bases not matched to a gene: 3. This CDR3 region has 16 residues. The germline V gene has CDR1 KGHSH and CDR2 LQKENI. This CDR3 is CASSPDRGIGANVLTF. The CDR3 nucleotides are TGTGCCAGCTCACCAGACAGGGGAATTGGGGCCAACGTCCTGACTTTC.

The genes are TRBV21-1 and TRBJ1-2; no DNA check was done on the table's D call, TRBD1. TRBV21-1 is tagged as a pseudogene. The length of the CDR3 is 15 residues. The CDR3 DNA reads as TGTGCCAGCAGCGGCCGGGACAGGGACAGCTATGGCTACACCTTC. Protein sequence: CASSGRDRDSYGYTF.

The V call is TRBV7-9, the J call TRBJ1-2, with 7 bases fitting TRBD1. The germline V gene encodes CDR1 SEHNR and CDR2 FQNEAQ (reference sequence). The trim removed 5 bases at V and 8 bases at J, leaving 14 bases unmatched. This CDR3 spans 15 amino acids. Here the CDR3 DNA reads TGTGCCAGCAGCCCTCTCGGGACAGCGTCACTAGGCTACACCTTC. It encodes CASSPLGTASLGYTF.

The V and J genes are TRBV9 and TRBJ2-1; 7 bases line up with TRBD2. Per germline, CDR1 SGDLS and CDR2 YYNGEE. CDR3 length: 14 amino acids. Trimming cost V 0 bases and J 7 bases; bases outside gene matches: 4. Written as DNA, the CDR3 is TGTGCCAGCAGCGTAGATGCGGGGGTAAATGAGCAGTTCTTC. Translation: CASSVDAGVNEQFF.

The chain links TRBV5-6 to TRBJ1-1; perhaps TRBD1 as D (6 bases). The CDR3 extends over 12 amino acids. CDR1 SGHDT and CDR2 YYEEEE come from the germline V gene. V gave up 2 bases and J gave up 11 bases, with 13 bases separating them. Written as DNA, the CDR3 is TGTGCCAGCAGCTTCCCGGGCCAGGGGGCTTTCTTT. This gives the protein CASSFPGQGAFF.

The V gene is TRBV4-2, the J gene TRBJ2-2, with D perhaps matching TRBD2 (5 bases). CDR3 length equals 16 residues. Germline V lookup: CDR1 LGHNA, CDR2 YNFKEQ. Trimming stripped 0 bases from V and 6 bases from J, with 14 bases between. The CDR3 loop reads CASSQDQSGFAGELFF. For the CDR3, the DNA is TGTGCCAGCAGCCAAGATCAGTCGGGGTTCGCCGGGGAGCTGTTTTTT.

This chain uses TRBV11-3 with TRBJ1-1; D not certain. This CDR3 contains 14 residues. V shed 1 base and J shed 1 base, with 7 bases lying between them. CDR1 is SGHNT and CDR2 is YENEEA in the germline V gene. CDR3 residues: CASSLGPENTEAFF. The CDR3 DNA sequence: TGTGCCAGCAGCTTAGGGCCAGAGAACACTGAAGCTTTCTTT.

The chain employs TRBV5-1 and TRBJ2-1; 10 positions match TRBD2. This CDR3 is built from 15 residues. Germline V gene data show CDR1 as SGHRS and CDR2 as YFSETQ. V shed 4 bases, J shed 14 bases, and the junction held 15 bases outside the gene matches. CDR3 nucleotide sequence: TGCGCCAGCAGCCCCGAACTAAGCGGGGGGGCAAGTAAGTTCTTC. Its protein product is CASSPELSGGASKFF.